The present TCR beta chain was sequenced within a study of CD8+ T cells in alopecia areata. Sampling of alopecia areata patients yielded lesional scalp punch biopsies as well as peripheral blood. Germline loops: CDR1 ENHRY, CDR2 SYGVKD. The CDR3 has 15 residues. V lost 6 bases to trimming and J lost 4 bases, with 18 bases between them. As the sequencing template, cDNA was produced by extracting RNA and reverse transcribing it. This table comes from immunoSEQ multiplex PCR, and its TCRdb copy is limited to in-frame clones, with some not included. The table has some 11,000 clones, approximately 55% seen once. Study findings and constraints: Higher clonality than in normal scalp was seen in lesional scalp, especially alopecia totalis/universalis.

With regard to this clone: Its antigen is not known.

The chain joins TRBV10-3 to TRBJ1-2; D is perhaps TRBD1 (6 bases). This receptor was obtained from a human donor with alopecia areata. Sequences were obtained from skin. In DNA, the CDR3 is TGTGCCATCAGCGCCCTTGGGGGGCGCGGCTATGGCTACACCTTC. It codes for CAISALGGRGYGYTF.